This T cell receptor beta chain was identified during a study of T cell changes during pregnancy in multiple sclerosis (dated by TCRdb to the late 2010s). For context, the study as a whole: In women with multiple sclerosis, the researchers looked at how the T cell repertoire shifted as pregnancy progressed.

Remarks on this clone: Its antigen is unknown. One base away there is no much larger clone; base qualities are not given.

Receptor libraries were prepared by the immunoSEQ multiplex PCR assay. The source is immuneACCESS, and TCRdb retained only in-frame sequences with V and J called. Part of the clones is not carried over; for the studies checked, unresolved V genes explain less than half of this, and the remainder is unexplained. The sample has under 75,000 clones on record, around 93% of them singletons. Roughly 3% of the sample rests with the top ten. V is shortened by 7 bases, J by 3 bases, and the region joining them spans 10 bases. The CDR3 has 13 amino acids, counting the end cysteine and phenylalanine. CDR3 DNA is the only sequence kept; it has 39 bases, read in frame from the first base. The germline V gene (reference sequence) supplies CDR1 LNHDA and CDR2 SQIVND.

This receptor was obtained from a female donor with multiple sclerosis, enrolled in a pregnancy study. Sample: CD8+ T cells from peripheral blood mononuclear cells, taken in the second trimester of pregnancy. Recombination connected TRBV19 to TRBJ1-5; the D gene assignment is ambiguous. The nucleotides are TGTGCCAGTACCCTCGGGAACAATCAGCCCCAGCATTTT. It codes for CASTLGNNQPQHF. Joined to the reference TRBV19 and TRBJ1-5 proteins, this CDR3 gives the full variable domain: DGGITQSPKYLFRKEGQNVTLSCEQNLNHDAMYWYRQDPGQGLRLIYYSQIVNDFQKGDIAEGYSVSREKKESFPLTVTSAQKNPTAFYLCASTLGNNQPQHFGDGTRLSIL.